The present entry profiles one T cell receptor (beta chain) with its context. The record originates from a study of blood T cell repertoires in COVID-19. Study as a whole: Acute-phase and convalescent COVID-19 samples originated in the United States, Italy and Spain. The analysed material was cDNA or gDNA that came from T cells, B-cell-depleted T cells, or PBMCs.

Original processing notes: By means of reference gene primer amplification, nucleated cell counts were estimated. The assay was immunoSEQ multiplex PCR, and TCRdb's table has in-frame clones only and misses some. V and J calls and clone size are those listed in that table; D and trimming were worked out from the DNA. The sample includes nearly 45,000 clones, roughly 87% of them seen just once. This CDR3 has 15 amino acids. V lost 5 bases and J lost 4, with 17 bases in between. Per germline, CDR1 SEHNR and CDR2 FQNEAQ (reference sequence). The genes are TRBV7-9 and TRBJ1-1; no clear D gene. The receptor comes from a woman older than 75 in a cohort sampled during active or convalescent COVID-19. The specimen was peripheral blood. The CDR3 DNA sequence: TGTGCCAGCAGCCGATTCATGGGAGACGGCACTGAAGCTTTCTTT. Its protein is CASSRFMGDGTEAFF.